These 22 T cell receptor beta chains were sequenced from one sample in a study of blood T cell repertoires in COVID-19 (dated by TCRdb to about 2020). Preparation of the library involved the immunoSEQ multiplex PCR assay. TCRdb stores this immuneACCESS table with in-frame sequences only. Part of the clones is absent; in the studies checked, under half of the shortfall reflects unresolved V genes, and no reason is known for the rest. The sample table holds 150,000 to 200,000 clones, of which around 86% were seen once. The ten largest clones capture about 8.6% of the sample. Sample: peripheral blood. These TCRs come from a man aged 45-60 years with active or convalescent COVID-19.

The chain joins TRBV18 to TRBJ1-3; tentative D call: TRBD1 (5 bases). With 0 bases removed from V and 7 bases from J, the gap between germline ends came to 13 bases. The CDR3 extends over 15 amino acids. The germline V gene encodes CDR1 KGHSH and CDR2 LQKENI. The CDR3: CASSPPRQKLNTIYF. The CDR3, as DNA: TGTGCCAGCTCACCACCCAGACAGAAACTGAACACCATATATTTT.

The rearrangement joins TRBV9 to TRBJ1-2, with D possibly matching TRBD1 (5 bases). Trimming left V 3 bases short and J 4 bases short, with 19 bases between. CDR3 length: 16 residues. CDR1 and CDR2 from the germline V gene are SGDLS and YYNGEE. Written as DNA, the CDR3 is TGTGCCAGCAGCGCCTATCTGGAGGGGACCTTCTATGGCTACACCTTC. Its protein product is CASSAYLEGTFYGYTF.

The V call is TRBV4-3, the J call TRBJ1-1; 7 bases are shared with TRBD1. This CDR3 is built from 15 residues. V shed 0 bases, J shed 4 bases, and the junction held 5 bases outside the gene matches. Germline-derived CDR1 and CDR2 are LGHNA and YSLEER. In DNA form, the CDR3 reads TGCGCCAGCAGCCAAGAGCACAGGGGATTCACTGAAGCTTTCTTT. This sequence encodes CASSQEHRGFTEAFF.

In DNA, the CDR3 is TGCGCCAGCAGCCCAGGGGAGGGGTTTTTGGAGACCCAGTACTTC. Translating gives CASSPGEGFLETQYF. J is TRBJ2-5 and V is TRBV4-1; D might be TRBD2 (7 bases). This CDR3 is built from 15 residues. V was pared by 4 bases and J by 5 bases, with 17 bases between. CDR1 MGHRA and CDR2 YSYEKL come from the germline V gene.

This chain joins TRBV24-1 and TRBJ2-3; D may be TRBD2 (5 bases). CDR3 length equals 15 residues. The germline V gene has CDR1 KGHDR and CDR2 SFDVKD. Trimming removed 3 bases at V and 0 bases at J, with 9 bases between. CDR3 in DNA: TGTGCCACCAGTGATAACGGGGAGAGCACAGATACGCAGTATTTT. Translating gives CATSDNGESTDTQYF.

The table lists this clone with a few counts. The chain combines TRBV11-2 with TRBJ1-5; 7 positions match TRBD1. The CDR3 is made up of 12 amino acids. Per the germline V gene, CDR1 is SGHAT and CDR2 is FQNNGV. The ends lost 6 bases at V and 7 bases at J; junction bases unmatched: 3. In DNA form, the CDR3 reads TGTGCCAGCAGTCAACAGGGGCAGCCCCAGCATTTT. This translates into CASSQQGQPQHF. Filled out from reference TRBV11-2 and TRBJ1-5, the complete variable domain reads EAGVAQSPRYKIIEKRQSVAFWCNPISGHATLYWYQQILGQGPKLLIQFQNNGVVDDSQLPKDRFSAERLKGVDSTLKIQPAKLEDSAVYLCASSQQGQPQHFGDGTRLSIL.

This rearrangement joins TRBV6-1 to TRBJ1-2; D unclear. The V gene lost 2 bases and the J gene lost 3 bases, with 7 bases spanning the gap. Germline V CDR1 and CDR2: MNHNS, SASEGT. This CDR3 is built from 13 residues. The CDR3 coding sequence is TGTGCCAGCAGTGAAAACAAAGACTATGGCTACACCTTC. It encodes CASSENKDYGYTF.

J is TRBJ2-1 and V is TRBV11-3; the D gene is possibly TRBD2 (5 bases). The V end lost 6 bases, the J end lost 8 bases, and 14 bases lay between the germline ends. The CDR3 is 13 residues long. CDR1 is SGHNT and CDR2 is YENEEA in the germline V gene. The CDR3 loop is CASSRGLAYEQFF. The CDR3 region has the DNA TGTGCCAGCAGTCGAGGGCTAGCTTATGAGCAGTTCTTC.

J is TRBJ1-2 and V is TRBV6-5; a weak D match, TRBD1 (5 bases). CDR3 length: 14 residues. Germline V gene lookup returns CDR1 MNHEY and CDR2 SVGAGI. Trimming pared 6 bases from V and 4 bases from J, leaving 15 bases between. The CDR3 DNA reads as TGTGCCAGCAGACTGGACATCTCCTCCTATGGCTACACCTTC. Translated, it gives CASRLDISSYGYTF.

The chain uses TRBV27 and TRBJ2-1; 9 positions match TRBD2. The CDR3 runs 14 residues. The junction had 6 bases not matched to a gene; V was cut back by 6 bases and J by 6 bases. Per germline, CDR1 MNHEY and CDR2 SMNVEV (reference sequence). CDR3 bases: TGTGCCAGCAGCGGGACTAGCTGGGTCAATGAGCAGTTCTTC. Its protein is CASSGTSWVNEQFF.

This chain connects TRBV9 to TRBJ1-1; possibly TRBD1 for D (6 bases). V was trimmed by 4 bases and J by 7 bases, leaving 26 bases between them. The CDR3 sequence is 17 residues long. Germline V gene data show CDR1 as SGDLS and CDR2 as YYNGEE. CDR3 DNA: TGTGCCAGCAGCAGGGTGACAGGTTTTACTGGCGAGGGTGAAGCTTTCTTT. Translated: CASSRVTGFTGEGEAFF.

The chain links TRBV18 to TRBJ1-2; maybe TRBD1 (6 bases). V was pared by 1 base and J by 5 bases, with 17 bases between. The germline CDR1 and CDR2 sequences are KGHSH and LQKENI. CDR3 length equals 16 residues. CDR3 region: CASSPQGKDSIYGYTF. CDR3 DNA: TGTGCCAGCTCACCACAAGGTAAGGACAGCATTTATGGCTACACCTTC.

This chain uses TRBV5-1 with TRBJ2-1; possibly TRBD2 for D (6 bases). The CDR3 spans 16 residues. Deletions cut 0 bases from V and 7 bases from J, with 17 bases between. Germline V lookup: CDR1 SGHRS, CDR2 YFSETQ. The CDR3: CASSLELTGVGNEQFF. The CDR3 DNA reads as TGCGCCAGCAGCTTGGAGTTGACGGGAGTAGGAAATGAGCAGTTCTTC.

This clone was detected many times. The chain employs TRBV9 and TRBJ2-7; D perhaps matches TRBD1 (7 bases). Germline assignment: CDR1 SGDLS and CDR2 YYNGEE. The V end lost 3 bases, the J end lost 0 bases, and 16 bases lay between the germline ends. This CDR3 is built from 16 residues. The CDR3 region is CASSASGGTDSYEQYF. For the CDR3, the DNA is TGTGCCAGCAGCGCCTCTGGAGGGACAGACTCCTACGAGCAGTACTTC.

The chain has TRBV2 and TRBJ1-3, with 8 positions matching TRBD1. The CDR3 has 15 residues. Germline trimming cut 6 bases from V and 2 bases from J; bases unmatched to any gene: 6. Germline CDR1 SNHLY, CDR2 FYNNEI. CDR3 amino acids: CASSGQGGAGNTIYF. CDR3 bases: TGTGCCAGCAGCGGACAGGGAGGGGCTGGAAACACCATATATTTT. The full variable domain, completed using reference TRBV2 and TRBJ1-3, is EPEVTQTPSHQVTQMGQEVILRCVPISNHLYFYWYRQILGQKVEFLVSFYNNEISEKSEIFDDQFSVERPDGSNFTLKIRSTKLEDSAMYFCASSGQGGAGNTIYFGEGSWLTVV.

As DNA, the CDR3 is TGTGCCACCGCTCTCGTCGGGACAGGGGATCAGCCCCAGCATTTT. Its translation is CATALVGTGDQPQHF. The V call is TRBV10-3, the J call TRBJ1-5; TRBD1 aligns across 10 bases. This CDR3 contains 15 residues. Germline V lookup: CDR1 ENHRY, CDR2 SYGVKD. After removal of 10 bases from V and 5 bases from J, the junction contained 11 bases not matched to a gene.

This chain uses TRBV15 with TRBJ2-3, with D possibly being TRBD2 (7 bases). This CDR3 contains 15 residues. The V end lost 0 bases, the J end lost 6 bases, and 13 bases lay between the germline ends. Per the germline V gene, CDR1 is LNHNV and CDR2 is YYDKDF (reference sequence). The DNA for the CDR3 is TGTGCCACCAGCAGAGATTGGGGGGGCTTGGATACGCAGTATTTT. Its protein product is CATSRDWGGLDTQYF. The whole variable domain, filled in from reference TRBV15 and TRBJ2-3, reads DAMVIQNPRYQVTQFGKPVTLSCSQTLNHNVMYWYQQKSSQAPKLLFHYYDKDFNNEADTPDNFQSRRPNTSFCFLDIRSPGLGDTAMYLCATSRDWGGLDTQYFGPGTRLTVL.

V usage is TRBV7-2 and J usage is TRBJ1-1, with 7 bases aligning to TRBD1. V trimming: 5 bases; J trimming: 2 bases; junction bases outside the gene matches: 8. The CDR3 runs to 15 residues. In germline, CDR1 is SGHTA, CDR2 FQGNSA. Written as DNA, the CDR3 is TGTGCCAGCAGCCTTACGACAGGGATTAACACTGAAGCTTTCTTT. Its translation is CASSLTTGINTEAFF.

This clone has a handful of counts. The V call is TRBV12-3 or TRBV12-4, the J call TRBJ2-7; D may be TRBD2 (5 bases). Trimming shortened V by 5 bases and J by 3 bases, and 5 bases separated the two germline ends. The CDR3 length is 11 residues. CDR3 in amino acids: CASSEGYEQYF. CDR3 bases: TGTGCCAGCAGTGAGGGCTACGAGCAGTACTTC.

CDR3 nucleotide sequence: TGTGCCAGCAGCAAAAAAAACCCCACAGGGGGCTGGGGCTACACCTTC. Residues: CASSKKNPTGGWGYTF. This sequence joins TRBV21-1 and TRBJ1-2; the table's D call of TRBD1 was not tested on the DNA. TRBV21-1 is termed a pseudogene. This CDR3 is built from 16 residues.

The chain joins TRBV7-9 to TRBJ2-1; 7 bases fit TRBD2. The CDR3 has 16 residues. Germline V gene lookup returns CDR1 SEHNR and CDR2 FQNEAQ (reference sequence). Trimming took 2 bases from V and 1 from J; bases not matched to a gene: 5. The CDR3 spells CASSLLGGSSYNEQFF. The CDR3 nucleotides are TGTGCCAGCAGCTTATTGGGGGGGAGTTCCTACAATGAGCAGTTCTTC.

The chain couples TRBV9 to TRBJ2-7; TRBD2 might be the D (5 bases). The V end lost 2 bases, the J end lost 6 bases, and 6 bases lay between the germline ends. CDR3 length equals 11 residues. Germline V gene sequence: CDR1 SGDLS, CDR2 YYNGEE. CDR3 residues: CASSVTSEQYF. Written as DNA, the CDR3 is TGTGCCAGCAGCGTCACTAGCGAGCAGTACTTC.